Each of the 5 T cell receptor beta chains below was sequenced from the same sample in a study of blood T cell repertoires in COVID-19. Data came from immunoSEQ multiplex PCR; TCRdb stores just in-frame clones and leaves some out. The sample contains 160,000 or so clones, 84% of which appear only once. Sequences were obtained from PBMCs or T cells enriched from blood (not recorded which). These receptors were taken from a woman aged 45 to 65 who had recovered from COVID-19.

The V and J genes are TRBV5-6 and TRBJ2-1; TRBD1 is a possible D gene (5 bases). Germline values: CDR1 SGHDT, CDR2 YYEEEE. CDR3 length equals 14 residues. Trimming removed 4 bases from V and 4 bases from J, with 12 bases in between. Here the CDR3 reads CASSGNRGYNEQFF. Written as DNA, the CDR3 is TGTGCCAGCAGCGGTAATAGGGGTTACAATGAGCAGTTCTTC.

The rearrangement joins TRBV12-5 to TRBJ1-1, with D uncertain. Germline V gene lookup returns CDR1 LGHNT and CDR2 FRNRAP. This CDR3 region has 13 residues. Trimming took off 6 bases at V and 1 base at J, with 9 bases between the two ends. The CDR3 coding sequence is TGTGCTAGTGGACTCCCTCAGAACACTGAAGCTTTCTTT. Translated, it gives CASGLPQNTEAFF.

The rearrangement links TRBV19 to TRBJ2-5; 8 positions agree with TRBD1. V lost 3 bases, J lost 5 bases, and 11 bases stayed unmatched. CDR1 is LNHDA, CDR2 SQIVND, per germline (reference sequence). The CDR3 totals 16 residues. DNA of the CDR3: TGTGCCAGTAGTATCCGTTACAGGGGGAATAAGGAGACCCAGTACTTC. Its translation: CASSIRYRGNKETQYF.

This clone appeared once. This chain joins TRBV25-1 and TRBJ1-6; the match to TRBD1 covers 7 bases. Germline V gene data show CDR1 as MGHDK and CDR2 as SYGVNS. The CDR3 spans 14 residues. Trimming took 10 bases from V and 3 from J; bases not matched to a gene: 6. Here the CDR3 reads CAIGTADYNSPLHF. CDR3 nucleotides: TGTGCCATAGGGACAGCCGACTATAATTCACCCCTCCACTTT.

This chain uses TRBV6-6 with TRBJ1-1, with 7 positions matching TRBD1. Trimming at V came to 5 bases and at J to 0 bases, leaving 3 bases not matched to a gene. The length of the CDR3 is 14 residues. Germline CDR1 reads MNHNY; CDR2 reads SVGAGI (reference sequence). The CDR3 DNA reads TGTGCCAGCAGTCGACAGGGCCTGAACACTGAAGCTTTCTTT. Amino acids: CASSRQGLNTEAFF.